The 22 T cell receptor beta chains below come from one sample, sequenced in a study of CD8+CD57+ T cells in acquired aplastic anemia. Genomic DNA, the template, was used for profiling of the TCR beta VDJ and CDR3. TCRdb processed the reads anew with MiXCR; each CDR3 protein has one entry. Among 300,000 or so distinct CDR3 sequences listed, around three fifths were seen once. Specimen: sorted CD4+, CD8+, or CD8+CD57+ T cells (not recorded which) from PBMCs. These receptors were collected from a human donor with severe aplastic anemia or a healthy control (not recorded which).

The chain joins TRBV29-1 to TRBJ2-2; D gene unclear. The CDR3 length is 12 residues. The germline gives CDR1 SQVTM, CDR2 ANQGSEA. Trimming took 0 bases from V and 5 from J, leaving 4 bases between them. CDR3 protein: CSVEDRTGELFF. The CDR3 nucleotides are TGCAGCGTTGAAGATCGGACCGGGGAGCTGTTTTTT.

This sequence joins TRBV29-1 and TRBJ1-2; TRBD1 might be the D (6 bases). Germline CDR1 SQVTM, CDR2 ANQGSEA. Trimming removed 7 bases at V and 3 bases at J, with 12 bases between. The CDR3 has 12 residues. The CDR3 protein is CSAGDNYYGYTF. DNA for the CDR3: TGCAGCGCCGGGGACAACTACTATGGCTACACCTTC.

J is TRBJ1-5 and V is TRBV20-1; 8 nucleotides match TRBD1. The V segment lost 4 bases and the J segment 2 bases; nucleotides outside the gene matches: 4. The CDR3 is 14 residues long. CDR1 and CDR2 (germline): DFQATT, SNEGSKA (reference sequence). Here the CDR3 DNA reads TGCAGTGCTATGGTGGGACAGGGCAATCAGCCCCAGCATTTT. Protein product: CSAMVGQGNQPQHF.

The CDR3 coding sequence is TGTGCCAGCTATTCGGGGATGAACACTGAAGCTTTCTTT. It translates to CASYSGMNTEAFF. The J gene is TRBJ1-1, the V gene TRBV2; D gene uncertain. CDR3 length: 13 amino acids. CDR1 and CDR2 from the germline V gene are SNHLY and FYNNEI. Trimming removed 8 bases at V and 0 bases at J, with 10 bases between.

The chain combines TRBV29-1 with TRBJ2-7, with D tentatively TRBD2 (6 bases). Germline CDR1 SQVTM, CDR2 ANQGSEA. CDR3 length equals 12 residues. Trimming stripped 7 bases from V and 3 bases from J, with 13 bases between. DNA for the CDR3: TGCAGCGCTTCTCCGGGGGACTACGAGCAGTACTTC. Amino acid sequence: CSASPGDYEQYF.

V gene TRBV20-1 combines with J gene TRBJ2-5, with a weak D call TRBD2 (5 bases). Trimming removed 1 base from V and 5 bases from J, with 14 bases in between. Germline V gene lookup returns CDR1 DFQATT and CDR2 SNEGSKA (reference sequence). This CDR3 is 14 amino acids long. The CDR3 reads CSARVIGEGETQYF. For the CDR3, the DNA is TGCAGTGCTAGAGTAATCGGGGAAGGGGAGACCCAGTACTTC.

J is TRBJ2-2 and V is TRBV24-1; D might be TRBD1 (5 bases). There are 14 residues in the CDR3. The V and J ends lost 11 bases and 0 bases respectively, with 12 bases between them. Germline loops: CDR1 KGHDR, CDR2 SFDVKD. The CDR3 loop reads CASVSRANTGELFF. The CDR3 DNA follows: TGTGCCAGCGTCAGCAGGGCGAACACCGGGGAGCTGTTTTTT.

The chain carries TRBV11-3 and TRBJ2-6; D possibly matches TRBD1 or TRBD2 (7 bases each). Trimming shortened V by 5 bases and J by 0 bases, and 14 bases separated the two germline ends. The CDR3 sequence is 17 residues long. Germline V gene lookup returns CDR1 SGHNT and CDR2 YENEEA. The CDR3 DNA is TGTGCCAGCAGCCCAGGGGGGGGGAGCTCTGGGGCCAACGTCCTGACTTTC. Protein sequence: CASSPGGGSSGANVLTF.

This sequence joins TRBV12-3 or TRBV12-4 and TRBJ2-1; D gene unclear. V lost 10 bases and J 0 bases, leaving 13 bases between the germline ends. The CDR3 is 14 residues long. DNA of the CDR3: TGTGCCACTTCCAGATTCCCCTCCTACAATGAGCAGTTCTTC. This gives the protein CATSRFPSYNEQFF.

This clonotype has a count of ten or more. This chain joins TRBV7-9 and TRBJ1-2, with D maybe TRBD1 (6 bases). Germline V lookup: CDR1 SEHNR, CDR2 FQNEAQ (reference sequence). The CDR3 contains 15 residues. V shed 5 bases and J shed 0 bases, with 13 bases lying between them. The CDR3 loop reads CASSALWTANYGYTF. The CDR3 nucleotides read TGTGCCAGCAGCGCACTGTGGACAGCTAACTATGGCTACACCTTC.

This clonotype has at least ten counts. This may be a read error: a much more frequent sequence differs by one nucleotide. The J gene is TRBJ1-2, the V gene TRBV29-1; no definite D call. CDR3 length: 10 amino acids. The germline V gene encodes CDR1 SQVTM and CDR2 ANQGSEA. This CDR3 reads CSAGGYGHTF. The CDR3 bases are TGCAGCGCAGGCGGATATGGCCACACCTTC.

This clonotype has a handful of counts. The chain carries TRBV19 and TRBJ1-1; tentative D call: TRBD1 (6 bases). The CDR3 extends over 15 amino acids. With 3 bases removed from V and 10 bases from J, the gap between germline ends came to 21 bases. Germline-derived CDR1 and CDR2 are LNHDA and SQIVND (reference sequence). The CDR3 protein is CASSIGRGGLIGAFF. The CDR3 coding sequence is TGTGCCAGTAGTATTGGCAGGGGCGGACTGATTGGAGCTTTCTTT.

This clonotype was observed at least ten times. CDR3 protein: CASSDIRQGRYQPQHF. CDR3 sequence (DNA): TGTGCCAGCAGTGATATCCGACAGGGGAGGTATCAGCCCCAGCATTTT. The chain combines TRBV6-1 with TRBJ1-5, with TRBD1 identical over 8 bases. The CDR3 totals 16 residues. CDR1 is MNHNS and CDR2 is SASEGT in the germline V gene. With V trimmed by 3 bases and J by 5 bases, 9 bases remained unmatched.

This clonotype has a count of ten or more. The rearrangement links TRBV7-9 to TRBJ2-3; 13 bases are a match to TRBD2. CDR3 size: 18 residues. With 4 bases clipped from V and 2 bases from J, the junction kept 9 bases outside the gene matches. Per germline, CDR1 SEHNR and CDR2 FQNEAQ (reference sequence). CDR3 sequence: CASSSRRLAGGHTDTQYF. CDR3 DNA sequence: TGTGCCAGCAGCTCCCGGCGACTAGCGGGGGGACACACAGATACGCAGTATTTT.

This clonotype was counted at least ten times. The gene calls are TRBV20-1 and TRBJ1-5, with no clear D. Germline lookup yields CDR1 DFQATT and CDR2 SNEGSKA (reference sequence). The CDR3 is 14 residues long. V was clipped by 2 bases and J by 3 bases, with 11 bases between them. Written as DNA, the CDR3 is TGCAGTGCTAGACCCCGGGTCTTCAATCAGCCCCAGCATTTT. Translation gives CSARPRVFNQPQHF.

This clonotype came up a few times. The chain is built from TRBV18 and TRBJ1-5, with TRBD1 matching 9 bases. Germline values: CDR1 KGHSH, CDR2 LQKENI. The CDR3 has 15 residues. The trim removed 4 bases at V and 3 bases at J, leaving 4 bases unmatched. CDR3 coding DNA: TGTGCCAGCTCACTAGGGACAGGGAACAATCAGCCCCAGCATTTT. It yields the protein CASSLGTGNNQPQHF.

The gene calls are TRBV7-8 and TRBJ2-7, with 9 positions matching TRBD2. The V segment lost 3 bases and the J segment 3 bases; nucleotides outside the gene matches: 9. This CDR3 comprises 16 residues. The V gene's germline CDR1 is SGHVS and CDR2 FQNEAQ. The CDR3 loop is CASSFSGTSRGYEQYF. In DNA, the CDR3 is TGTGCCAGCAGCTTTTCCGGGACTAGCAGGGGCTACGAGCAGTACTTC. Filled out from reference TRBV7-8 and TRBJ2-7, the complete variable domain reads GAGVSQSPRYKVAKRGQDVALRCDPISGHVSLFWYQQALGQGPEFLTYFQNEAQLDKSGLPSDRFFAERPEGSVSTLKIQRTQQEDSAVYLCASSFSGTSRGYEQYFGPGTRLTVT.

This clonotype was detected many times. V is TRBV20-1 and J is TRBJ1-1; D unresolved. Trimming took off 4 bases at V and 11 bases at J, with 14 bases between the two ends. CDR3 length: 11 amino acids. Germline values: CDR1 DFQATT, CDR2 SNEGSKA (reference sequence). The DNA for the CDR3 is TGCAGTGCTATTTTTTCCATCAGGGCTTTCTTT. The encoded protein is CSAIFSIRAFF.

This sequence joins TRBV24-1 and TRBJ2-5; 7 bases line up with TRBD2. Per germline, CDR1 KGHDR and CDR2 SFDVKD. The CDR3 is 12 amino acids. Unmatched junction bases numbered 2, after V lost 4 bases and J lost 7 bases. DNA of the CDR3: TGTGCCACCAGTGACTCGGGGGGGACCCAGTACTTC. Protein sequence: CATSDSGGTQYF.

This clonotype was counted at least ten times. The V and J genes are TRBV12-3 or TRBV12-4 and TRBJ2-1; the D gene is possibly TRBD2 (5 bases). This CDR3 is built from 18 residues. Between the trimmed V and J ends, which lost 5 bases and 5 bases, there was a span of 25 bases. The chain's CDR3 is CASSPPPLRPSLDNEQFF. CDR3 bases: TGTGCCAGCAGTCCTCCCCCCCTAAGGCCTAGCCTGGACAATGAGCAGTTCTTC.

The V gene is TRBV15, the J gene TRBJ1-5; perhaps TRBD1 as D (6 bases). There are 15 residues in the CDR3. CDR1 LNHNV and CDR2 YYDKDF come from the germline V gene (reference sequence). Trimming cost V 0 bases and J 7 bases, with 13 bases left between them. The CDR3 DNA is TGTGCCACCAGCAGAGATCTGGGGGGCTGGCAGCCCCAGCATTTT. This encodes CATSRDLGGWQPQHF. The full variable domain, rest sourced from reference TRBV15 and TRBJ1-5, is DAMVIQNPRYQVTQFGKPVTLSCSQTLNHNVMYWYQQKSSQAPKLLFHYYDKDFNNEADTPDNFQSRRPNTSFCFLDIRSPGLGDTAMYLCATSRDLGGWQPQHFGDGTRLSIL.

This clonotype has ten or more counts. The V call is TRBV19, the J call TRBJ2-3, with D possibly matching TRBD2 (5 bases). The CDR3 length is 13 residues. Trimming shortened V by 5 bases and J by 2 bases, and 8 bases separated the two germline ends. In germline, CDR1 is LNHDA, CDR2 SQIVND (reference sequence). CDR3 nucleotides: TGTGCCAGTAGTTTCGGGGTCACAGATACGCAGTATTTT. It codes for CASSFGVTDTQYF.